Listed here are 22 T cell receptor beta chains from one sample, sequenced in a study of cytomegalovirus exposure and HLA in healthy donors. Repertoires were generated with immunoSEQ multiplex PCR, while TCRdb's copy carries only in-frame clones and drops some. The sample consists of fewer than 200,000 clones, about 95% of them appearing once. The sequenced sample consisted of PBMCs. These receptors originate from a woman between 18 and 30 years old in good health and CMV-seronegative.

This chain connects TRBV6-6 to TRBJ2-7; the D gene is possibly TRBD1 (6 bases). V was pared by 5 bases and J by 6 bases, with 17 bases between. Germline lookup yields CDR1 MNHNY and CDR2 SVGAGI (reference sequence). The CDR3 contains 14 residues. The CDR3 DNA is TGTGCCAGCAGTCGCCGGGACAACGCAGGCGAGCAGTACTTC. As protein: CASSRRDNAGEQYF.

The gene calls are TRBV7-9 and TRBJ1-5; possibly TRBD1 for D (6 bases). The CDR3 runs 18 residues. The V gene's germline CDR1 is SEHNR and CDR2 FQNEAQ (reference sequence). V was trimmed by 5 bases and J by 6 bases, leaving 26 bases between them. CDR3 region: CASSLRQEEGTSLQPQHF. CDR3 in DNA: TGTGCCAGCAGCCTTAGACAGGAAGAGGGGACTAGCCTTCAGCCCCAGCATTTT.

The chain combines TRBV18 with TRBJ2-3; 14 bases are shared with TRBD2. Germline V gene lookup returns CDR1 KGHSH and CDR2 LQKENI. This CDR3 has 19 residues. V lost 3 bases and J lost 1; bases outside the gene matches: 9. CDR3 sequence reads: CASSPYGTSGGMGTDTQYF. The DNA of the CDR3 is TGTGCCAGCTCACCCTATGGGACTAGCGGGGGTATGGGCACAGATACGCAGTATTTT.

The chain employs TRBV5-4 and TRBJ2-5, with TRBD2 matching 9 bases. The germline V gene has CDR1 SGHNT and CDR2 YYREEE (reference sequence). This CDR3 contains 15 residues. The J segment lost 2 bases and the V segment lost 6 bases, leaving 8 bases of the junction unmatched. The CDR3 is CASTQTSGPQETQYF. The CDR3 bases are TGTGCCAGCACCCAAACTAGCGGGCCACAAGAGACCCAGTACTTC.

The chain has TRBV2 and TRBJ2-7; TRBD1 matches at 8 bases. The V gene's germline CDR1 is SNHLY and CDR2 FYNNEI. The CDR3 extends over 14 amino acids. With 6 bases clipped from V and 1 base from J, the junction kept 5 bases outside the gene matches. The CDR3 region is CASREQGGSYEQYF. For the CDR3, the DNA is TGTGCCAGCAGGGAACAGGGGGGATCCTACGAGCAGTACTTC.

V usage is TRBV14 and J usage is TRBJ1-2, with 8 bases that match TRBD1. J gave up 1 base and V 4 bases, and 8 bases lay outside the gene matches. The CDR3 length is 16 residues. Per the germline V gene, CDR1 is SGHDN and CDR2 is FVKESK. CDR3 loop: CASSRENRGNNYGYTF. CDR3 DNA: TGTGCCAGCAGCCGGGAAAACAGGGGGAATAACTATGGCTACACCTTC.

This clone was detected only once. The chain is built from TRBV5-4 and TRBJ2-3; 10 bases are a match to TRBD1. Germline V gene sequence: CDR1 SGHNT, CDR2 YYREEE (reference sequence). J gave up 7 bases and V 0 bases, and 5 bases lay outside the gene matches. This CDR3 spans 15 amino acids. This chain's CDR3 is CASSLGGQGSNTQYF. CDR3 nucleotide sequence: TGTGCCAGCAGCTTGGGGGGACAGGGGTCAAATACGCAGTATTTT. The full variable domain, in which reference TRBV5-4 and TRBJ2-3 provide the parts outside the CDR3, is ETGVTQSPTHLIKTRGQQVTLRCSSQSGHNTVSWYQQALGQGPQFIFQYYREEENGRGNFPPRFSGLQFPNYSSELNVNALELDDSALYLCASSLGGQGSNTQYFGPGTRLTVL.

CDR3 DNA: TGTGCCAGCAGTCACCGGGACAGGGGGAATGAGCAGTTCTTC. Translated, it gives CASSHRDRGNEQFF. V usage is TRBV2 and J usage is TRBJ2-1; 11 positions agree with TRBD1. CDR3 size: 14 residues. Germline lookup yields CDR1 SNHLY and CDR2 FYNNEI. The junction had 4 bases not matched to a gene; V was cut back by 5 bases and J by 7 bases. The complete variable domain, with remaining parts taken from reference TRBV2 and TRBJ2-1, reads EPEVTQTPSHQVTQMGQEVILRCVPISNHLYFYWYRQILGQKVEFLVSFYNNEISEKSEIFDDQFSVERPDGSNFTLKIRSTKLEDSAMYFCASSHRDRGNEQFFGPGTRLTVL.

The chain combines TRBV11-2 with TRBJ1-5; 10 positions match TRBD1. With V trimmed by 4 bases and J by 0 bases, 6 bases remained unmatched. Germline V gives CDR1 SGHAT, CDR2 FQNNGV. The CDR3 consists of 17 residues. CDR3 loop: CASSSGQGTPSNQPQHF. The DNA of the CDR3 is TGTGCCAGCAGCTCGGGACAGGGGACACCTAGCAATCAGCCCCAGCATTTT.

The V call is TRBV7-2, the J call TRBJ2-5; TRBD2 matches at 10 bases. The CDR3 extends over 15 amino acids. Germline CDR1 reads SGHTA; CDR2 reads FQGNSA. V shed 5 bases and J 2 bases; nucleotides not matched to a gene: 5. The CDR3 DNA is TGTGCCAGCAGCCCTAGCGGGGGTCGACAAGAGACCCAGTACTTC. It translates to CASSPSGGRQETQYF.

This clone appeared once. V is TRBV6-1 and J is TRBJ2-2; D is perhaps TRBD1 (6 bases). Germline V gives CDR1 MNHNS, CDR2 SASEGT. Trimming took 6 bases from V and 5 from J, leaving 13 bases between them. The CDR3 loop spans 14 amino acids. The chain's CDR3 is CASSDRIWTGELFF. The CDR3 DNA is TGTGCCAGCAGCGACAGGATTTGGACCGGGGAGCTGTTTTTT.

This sequence joins TRBV4-3 and TRBJ2-1, with D perhaps TRBD2 (5 bases). The CDR3 runs 20 residues. CDR1 is LGHNA and CDR2 is YSLEER in the germline V gene. The germline V and J ends were trimmed by 3 bases and 4 bases, with 28 bases remaining between them. DNA for the CDR3: TGCGCCAGCAGCCATGAGGACTCCCACTTTTGCCGATCTGGGTACAATGAGCAGTTCTTC. Translated: CASSHEDSHFCRSGYNEQFF.

The chain employs TRBV7-3 and TRBJ1-1; D uncertain. V was shortened by 0 bases and J by 0 bases, with 5 bases between the two germline ends. CDR1 and CDR2 from the germline V gene are SGHTA and FQGTGA. The CDR3 spans 14 residues. The CDR3 DNA sequence: TGTGCCAGCAGCTTAACACACCTGAACACTGAAGCTTTCTTT. This translates into CASSLTHLNTEAFF.

V gene TRBV5-1 combines with J gene TRBJ1-1, with unresolved D. Germline loops: CDR1 SGHRS, CDR2 YFSETQ. The CDR3 covers 13 residues. Trimming left V 2 bases short and J 1 base short, with 6 bases between. The DNA of the CDR3 is TGCGCCAGCAGCTTCCCGTCGAACACTGAAGCTTTCTTT. It codes for CASSFPSNTEAFF.

This clone was observed once. The rearrangement joins TRBV4-2 to TRBJ2-2; tentatively, D is TRBD1 (6 bases). Germline V gene data show CDR1 as LGHNA and CDR2 as YNFKEQ. V was cut by 1 base and J by 1 base, with 13 bases left in between. The CDR3 runs 17 residues. This chain's CDR3 is CASSQGSGTRNTGELFF. The CDR3 bases are TGTGCCAGCAGCCAAGGATCCGGGACACGGAACACCGGGGAGCTGTTTTTT.

The chain carries TRBV19 and TRBJ1-3; the D gene is possibly TRBD1 (5 bases). CDR3 length equals 15 residues. CDR1 and CDR2 from the germline V gene are LNHDA and SQIVND (reference sequence). Between the trimmed V and J ends, which lost 5 bases and 4 bases, there was a span of 15 bases. The CDR3 is CASSEPGLSGNTIYF. In DNA, the CDR3 is TGTGCCAGTAGTGAACCAGGGTTGTCCGGAAACACCATATATTTT. Full variable domain (rest looked up from reference TRBV19 and TRBJ1-3): DGGITQSPKYLFRKEGQNVTLSCEQNLNHDAMYWYRQDPGQGLRLIYYSQIVNDFQKGDIAEGYSVSREKKESFPLTVTSAQKNPTAFYLCASSEPGLSGNTIYFGEGSWLTVV.

This chain links TRBV10-2 with TRBJ1-5; no firm D call. V was pared by 4 bases and J by 8 bases, with 15 bases between. The CDR3 contains 14 residues. Per germline, CDR1 WSHSY and CDR2 SAAADI. The CDR3 reads CASSGRGRQEPQHF. CDR3 DNA: TGCGCCAGCAGTGGAAGAGGGCGCCAGGAGCCCCAGCATTTT.

The V call is TRBV15, the J call TRBJ2-7, with 12 bases lining up with TRBD2. The CDR3 has 17 residues. CDR1 and CDR2 from the germline V gene are LNHNV and YYDKDF (reference sequence). Losses at the gene ends were 0 bases for V and 0 bases for J; bases not matched to a gene: 3. In DNA form, the CDR3 reads TGTGCCACCAGCAGAGAAAGACTAGCGGGGGACTCCTACGAGCAGTACTTC. Amino acids: CATSRERLAGDSYEQYF.

By share, this clone counts as medium-sized (0.01 to 0.1%). The V and J genes are TRBV21-1 and TRBJ2-6; the D call of TRBD1 is as the table states it, not checked on the DNA. TRBV21-1 is reported as a pseudogene. The CDR3 consists of 17 residues. CDR3: CASSKVKQQTGANVLTF. CDR3 nucleotides: TGTGCCAGCAGCAAAGTTAAACAGCAAACTGGGGCCAACGTCCTGACTTTC.

This chain links TRBV4-2 with TRBJ2-7; 8 positions agree with TRBD2. CDR1 and CDR2 from the germline V gene are LGHNA and YNFKEQ. The V segment lost 0 bases and the J segment 3 bases; nucleotides outside the gene matches: 4. The CDR3 extends over 15 amino acids. In DNA form, the CDR3 reads TGTGCCAGCAGCCAAGAGTATACTAGCGGCTACGAGCAGTACTTC. It is translated as CASSQEYTSGYEQYF.

The chain carries TRBV5-6 and TRBJ1-1; no clear D. Trimming took off 4 bases at V and 6 bases at J, with 16 bases between the two ends. The germline CDR1 and CDR2 sequences are SGHDT and YYEEEE. This CDR3 spans 14 amino acids. The CDR3 is CASSLLSGLAEAFF. The DNA of the CDR3 is TGTGCCAGCAGCCTTCTGAGCGGTTTGGCTGAAGCTTTCTTT.

The CDR3 DNA reads TGTGCCAGCAGAACGACAGGGACGGATTCACCCCTCCACTTT. Its translation is CASRTTGTDSPLHF. The chain carries TRBV6-1 and TRBJ1-6, with 7 bases matching TRBD1. J gave up 8 bases and V 6 bases, and 7 bases lay outside the gene matches. The CDR3 is 14 amino acids. From germline, CDR1 is MNHNS and CDR2 SASEGT.